The 2 T cell receptor beta chains below all came from one sample that was sequenced in a study of blood T cell repertoires in COVID-19 (dated by TCRdb to 2018 to 2020). The protocol used for the library was the immunoSEQ multiplex PCR assay. Here the immuneACCESS table is served through TCRdb, limited to in-frame sequences with V and J called. Missing clones are a known gap in these copies; in checked studies unresolved V genes cover under half, and the rest lacks a known reason. The sample records around 100,000 clones, approximately 84% of which are singletons. The ten most abundant clones make up roughly 4.1% of the sample. The sequenced material came from peripheral blood. These receptors all come from a human donor in a cohort sampled during active COVID-19.

This clone was seen just once. The CDR3 coding sequence is TGTGCCAGCAGTTCCCCCTGGGACAGGGGTGTTTACGAGCAGTACTTC. As protein: CASSSPWDRGVYEQYF. The V gene is TRBV6-2 or TRBV6-3, the J gene TRBJ2-7, with 10 bases lining up with TRBD1. Trimming took 4 bases from V and 4 from J; bases not matched to a gene: 10. This CDR3 has 16 amino acids. CDR1 and CDR2 from the germline V gene are MNHEY and SVGEGT.

This clone has just one count. The chain has TRBV5-1 and TRBJ2-1; a weak D match, TRBD2 (5 bases). Looked up from germline, CDR1 is SGHRS and CDR2 is YFSETQ. The CDR3 has 15 residues. V was cut by 2 bases and J by 2 bases, with 11 bases left in between. This CDR3 reads CASSLAAATYNEQFF. The CDR3 DNA follows: TGCGCCAGCAGCTTAGCGGCGGCCACCTACAATGAGCAGTTCTTC.